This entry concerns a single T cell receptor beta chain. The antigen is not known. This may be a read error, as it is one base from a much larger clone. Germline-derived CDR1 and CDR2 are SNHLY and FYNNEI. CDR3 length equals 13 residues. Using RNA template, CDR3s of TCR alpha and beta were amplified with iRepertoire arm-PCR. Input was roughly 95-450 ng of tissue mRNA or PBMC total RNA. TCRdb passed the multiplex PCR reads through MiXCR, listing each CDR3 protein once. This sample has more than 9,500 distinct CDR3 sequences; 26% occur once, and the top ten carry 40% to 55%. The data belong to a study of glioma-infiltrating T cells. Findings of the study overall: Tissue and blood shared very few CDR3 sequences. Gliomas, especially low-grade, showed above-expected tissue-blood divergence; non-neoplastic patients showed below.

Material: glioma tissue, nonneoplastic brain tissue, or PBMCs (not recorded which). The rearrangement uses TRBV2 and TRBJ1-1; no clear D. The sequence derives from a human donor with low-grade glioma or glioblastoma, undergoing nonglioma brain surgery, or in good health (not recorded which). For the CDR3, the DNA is TGTGCCAGCACCTCCGTAATGAACACTGAAGCTTCCTTT. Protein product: CASTSVMNTEASF. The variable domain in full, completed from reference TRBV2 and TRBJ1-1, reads EPEVTQTPSHQVTQMGQEVILRCVPISNHLYFYWYRQILGQKVEFLVSFYNNEISEKSEIFDDQFSVERPDGSNFTLKIRSTKLEDSAMYFCASTSVMNTEASFGQGTRLTVV.